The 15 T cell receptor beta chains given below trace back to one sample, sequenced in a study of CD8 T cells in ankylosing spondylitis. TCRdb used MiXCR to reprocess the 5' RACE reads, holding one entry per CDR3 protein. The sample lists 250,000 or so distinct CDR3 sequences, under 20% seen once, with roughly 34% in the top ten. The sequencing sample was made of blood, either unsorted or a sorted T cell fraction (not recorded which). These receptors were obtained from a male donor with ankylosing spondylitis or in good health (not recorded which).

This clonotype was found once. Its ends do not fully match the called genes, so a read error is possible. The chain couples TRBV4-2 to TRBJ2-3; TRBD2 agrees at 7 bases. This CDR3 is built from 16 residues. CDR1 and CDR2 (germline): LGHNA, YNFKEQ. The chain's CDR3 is CASSQDSAGGTDTQYF. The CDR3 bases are TGCGCCAGCAGCCAAGATTCGGCGGGGGGCACAGATACGCAGTATTTT.

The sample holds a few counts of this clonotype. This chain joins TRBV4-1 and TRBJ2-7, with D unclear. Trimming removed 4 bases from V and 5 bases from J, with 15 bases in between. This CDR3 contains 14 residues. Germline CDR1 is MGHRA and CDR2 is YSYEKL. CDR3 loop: CASSPSPGNNEQYF. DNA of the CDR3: TGCGCCAGCAGCCCAAGTCCGGGTAACAACGAGCAGTACTTC.

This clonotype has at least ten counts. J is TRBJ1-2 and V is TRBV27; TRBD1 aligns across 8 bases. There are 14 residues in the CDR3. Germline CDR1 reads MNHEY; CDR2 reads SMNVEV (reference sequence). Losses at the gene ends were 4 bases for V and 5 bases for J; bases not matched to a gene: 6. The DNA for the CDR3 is TGTGCCAGCAGTTCCCTGACAGGGGCATATGGCTACACCTTC. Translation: CASSSLTGAYGYTF.

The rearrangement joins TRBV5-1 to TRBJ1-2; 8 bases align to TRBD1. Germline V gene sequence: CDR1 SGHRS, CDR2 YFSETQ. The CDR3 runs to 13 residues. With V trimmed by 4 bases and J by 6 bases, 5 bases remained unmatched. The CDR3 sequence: CASSQGAMDGYTF. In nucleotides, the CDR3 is TGCGCCAGCAGCCAGGGGGCTATGGATGGCTACACCTTC. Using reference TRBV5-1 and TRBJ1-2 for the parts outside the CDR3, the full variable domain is KAGVTQTPRYLIKTRGQQVTLSCSPISGHRSVSWYQQTPGQGLQFLFEYFSETQRNKGNFPGRFSGRQFSNSRSEMNVSTLELGDSALYLCASSQGAMDGYTFGSGTRLTVV.

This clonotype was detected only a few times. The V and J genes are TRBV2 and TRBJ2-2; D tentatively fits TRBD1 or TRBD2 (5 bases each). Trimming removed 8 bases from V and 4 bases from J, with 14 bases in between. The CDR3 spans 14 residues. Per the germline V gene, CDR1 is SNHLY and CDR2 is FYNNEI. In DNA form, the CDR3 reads TGTGCCAGCTGGGGACGTGTTGGCACCGGGGAGCTGTTTTTT. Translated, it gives CASWGRVGTGELFF.

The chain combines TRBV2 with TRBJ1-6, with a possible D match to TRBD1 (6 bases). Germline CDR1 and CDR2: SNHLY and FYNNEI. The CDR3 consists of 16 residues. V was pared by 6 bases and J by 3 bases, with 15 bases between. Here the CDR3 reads CASREKTGIYNSPLHF. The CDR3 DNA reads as TGTGCCAGCAGGGAAAAGACAGGAATCTATAATTCACCCCTCCACTTT.

CDR3 in amino acids: CSVAGTGGSHLVTGELFF. For the CDR3, the DNA is TGCAGCGTTGCCGGGACAGGGGGTTCACATCTAGTCACCGGGGAGCTGTTTTTT. The chain couples TRBV29-1 to TRBJ2-2; 11 bases align to TRBD1. Germline V gene data show CDR1 as SQVTM and CDR2 as ANQGSEA. With 4 bases clipped from V and 4 bases from J, the junction kept 14 bases outside the gene matches. The CDR3 has 18 amino acids.

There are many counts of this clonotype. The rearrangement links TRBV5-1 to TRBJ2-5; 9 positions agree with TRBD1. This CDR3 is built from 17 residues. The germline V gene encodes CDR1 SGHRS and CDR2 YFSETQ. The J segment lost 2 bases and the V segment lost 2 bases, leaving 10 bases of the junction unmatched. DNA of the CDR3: TGCGCCAGCAGCTTCCTACAGGGGGCGGTCGGACAAGAGACCCAGTACTTC. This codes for CASSFLQGAVGQETQYF.

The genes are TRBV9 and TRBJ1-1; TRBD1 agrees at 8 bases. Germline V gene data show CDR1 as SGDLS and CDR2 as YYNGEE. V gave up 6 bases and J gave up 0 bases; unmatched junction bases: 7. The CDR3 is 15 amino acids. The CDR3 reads CASNARTGLNTEAFF. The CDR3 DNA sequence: TGTGCCAGCAACGCCCGGACAGGGTTGAACACTGAAGCTTTCTTT.

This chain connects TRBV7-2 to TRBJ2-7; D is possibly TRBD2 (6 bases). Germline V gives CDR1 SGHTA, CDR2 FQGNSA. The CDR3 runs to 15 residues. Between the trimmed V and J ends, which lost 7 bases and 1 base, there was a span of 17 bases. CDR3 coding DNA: TGTGCCAGCATAGACCGGGACGGACTATCCTACGAGCAGTACTTC. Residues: CASIDRDGLSYEQYF.

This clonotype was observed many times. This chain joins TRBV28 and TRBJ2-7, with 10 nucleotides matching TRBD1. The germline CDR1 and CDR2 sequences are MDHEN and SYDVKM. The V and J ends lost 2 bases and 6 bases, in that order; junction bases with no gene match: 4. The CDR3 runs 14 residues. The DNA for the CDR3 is TGTGCCAGCAGTTTAACCGGGACAGGGGCCGAGCAGTACTTC. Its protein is CASSLTGTGAEQYF.

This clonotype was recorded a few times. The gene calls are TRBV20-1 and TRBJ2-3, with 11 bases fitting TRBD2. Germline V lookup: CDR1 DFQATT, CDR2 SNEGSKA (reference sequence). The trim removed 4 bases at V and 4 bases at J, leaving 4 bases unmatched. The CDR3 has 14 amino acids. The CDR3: CSAILAGEADTQYF. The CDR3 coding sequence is TGCAGTGCTATACTAGCGGGAGAAGCAGATACGCAGTATTTT.

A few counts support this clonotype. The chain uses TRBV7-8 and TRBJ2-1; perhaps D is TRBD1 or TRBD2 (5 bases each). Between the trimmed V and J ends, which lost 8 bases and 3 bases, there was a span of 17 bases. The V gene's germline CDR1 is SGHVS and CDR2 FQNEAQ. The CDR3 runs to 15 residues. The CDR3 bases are TGTGCCAGCCTTGATGGGGCTAGCCGCTACAATGAGCAGTTCTTC. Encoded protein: CASLDGASRYNEQFF.

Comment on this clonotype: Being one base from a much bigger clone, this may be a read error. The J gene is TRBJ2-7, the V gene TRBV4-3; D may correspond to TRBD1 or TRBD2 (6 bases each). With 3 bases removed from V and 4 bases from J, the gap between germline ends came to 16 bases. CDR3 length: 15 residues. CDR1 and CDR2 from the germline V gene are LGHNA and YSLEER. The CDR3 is CASSHGTGGTYEQYF. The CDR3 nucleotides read TGCGCCAGCAGCCACGGGACTGGCGGGACATACGAGCAGTACTTC.

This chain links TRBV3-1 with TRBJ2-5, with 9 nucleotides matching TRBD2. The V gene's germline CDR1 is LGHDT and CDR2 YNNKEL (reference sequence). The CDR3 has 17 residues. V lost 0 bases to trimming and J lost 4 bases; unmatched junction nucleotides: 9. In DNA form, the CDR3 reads TGTGCCAGCAGCCAAGATCCGAGTAGCGGGAGCTCAGAGACCCAGTACTTC. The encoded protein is CASSQDPSSGSSETQYF.